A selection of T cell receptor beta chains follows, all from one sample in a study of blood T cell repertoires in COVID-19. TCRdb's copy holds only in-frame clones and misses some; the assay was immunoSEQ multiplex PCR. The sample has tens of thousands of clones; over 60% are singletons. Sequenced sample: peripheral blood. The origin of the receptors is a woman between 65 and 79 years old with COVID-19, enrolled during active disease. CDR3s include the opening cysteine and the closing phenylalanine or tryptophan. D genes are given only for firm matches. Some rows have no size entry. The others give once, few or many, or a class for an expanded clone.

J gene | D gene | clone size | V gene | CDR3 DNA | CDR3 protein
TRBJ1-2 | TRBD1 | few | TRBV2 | TGTGCCAGCAGTCTCGGACAGGCGGGGCCGGGCTACACCTTC | CASSLGQAGPGYTF
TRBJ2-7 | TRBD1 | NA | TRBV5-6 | TGTGCCAGCAGCTCCGAGACAGGGAGTTCCTACGAGCAGTACTTC | CASSSETGSSYEQYF
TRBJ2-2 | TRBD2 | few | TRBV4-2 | TGTGCCAGCAGCCAAGTGGCGGGAGGAAACACCGGGGAGCTGTTTTTT | CASSQVAGGNTGELFF
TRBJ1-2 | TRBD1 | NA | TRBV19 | TGTGCCAGTAGTACGGGACAGGGGCGCTTCTATGGCTACACCTTC | CASSTGQGRFYGYTF
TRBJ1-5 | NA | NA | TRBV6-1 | TGTGCCAGCAGTGACCAAAGGGGAGGGCTTAGCAATCAGCCCCAGCATTTT | CASSDQRGGLSNQPQHF
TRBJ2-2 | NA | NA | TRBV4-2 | TGTGCCAGCAGCCAAAGGAGGACGGGTCGGTCCGGGGAGCTGTTTTTT | CASSQRRTGRSGELFF
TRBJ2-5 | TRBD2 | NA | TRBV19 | TGTGCCAGTAGTATTTCCCCCTCGACTAGCGGACAGGAGACCCAGTACTTC | CASSISPSTSGQETQYF
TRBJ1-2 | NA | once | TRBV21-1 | TGTGCCAGCAGCAAAGAGAGGGGGACGGAGCCTAACTATGGCTACACCTTC | CASSKERGTEPNYGYTF
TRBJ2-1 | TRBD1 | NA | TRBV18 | TGTGCCAGCTCACCCCAGGGGGCCAGCCCTCGCGGCAATGAGCAGTTCTTC | CASSPQGASPRGNEQFF
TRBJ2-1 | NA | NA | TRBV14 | TGTGCCAGCAGCCAAGATCCCCCGTGGAGTGAGCAGTTCTTC | CASSQDPPWSEQFF
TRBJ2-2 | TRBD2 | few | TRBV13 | TGTGCCAGCAGCTTAAAACCGGGACTAGCCGACACCGGGGAGCTGTTTTTT | CASSLKPGLADTGELFF
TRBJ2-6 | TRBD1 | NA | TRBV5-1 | TGCGCCAGCAGCCCTACCGGGACAGGGACCGGGGCCAACGTCCTGACTTTC | CASSPTGTGTGANVLTF
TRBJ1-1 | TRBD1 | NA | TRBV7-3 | TGTGCCAGCAGCCCTAGGCAGACAGGGGGATACATGAACACTGAAGCTTTCTTT | CASSPRQTGGYMNTEAFF
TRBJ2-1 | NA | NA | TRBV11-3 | TGTGCCAGCAGCCGCGCCCTTCGTCCTCCCAAGCCGTCTAATGAGCAGTTCTTC | CASSRALRPPKPSNEQFF
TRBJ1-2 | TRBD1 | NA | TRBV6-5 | TGTGCCAGCAGTCCCAGGGGGACGGGTGGCTACACCTTC | CASSPRGTGGYTF
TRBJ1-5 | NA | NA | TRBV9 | TGTGCCAGCAGCGTAGGTATAGGGGGGGGCCAGCCCCAGCATTTT | CASSVGIGGGQPQHF
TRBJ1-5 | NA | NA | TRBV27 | TGTGCCTCCACAACCCCCCTTCTCCAGCCCCAGCATTTT | CASTTPLLQPQHF
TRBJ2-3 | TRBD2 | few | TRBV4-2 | TGTGCCAGCAGCCAAGTTGCGGGGGGCTCAGATACGCAGTATTTT | CASSQVAGGSDTQYF
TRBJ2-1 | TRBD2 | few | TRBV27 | TGTGCCAGCAGTACCTGGACTAGCGGCAATGAGCAGTTCTTC | CASSTWTSGNEQFF